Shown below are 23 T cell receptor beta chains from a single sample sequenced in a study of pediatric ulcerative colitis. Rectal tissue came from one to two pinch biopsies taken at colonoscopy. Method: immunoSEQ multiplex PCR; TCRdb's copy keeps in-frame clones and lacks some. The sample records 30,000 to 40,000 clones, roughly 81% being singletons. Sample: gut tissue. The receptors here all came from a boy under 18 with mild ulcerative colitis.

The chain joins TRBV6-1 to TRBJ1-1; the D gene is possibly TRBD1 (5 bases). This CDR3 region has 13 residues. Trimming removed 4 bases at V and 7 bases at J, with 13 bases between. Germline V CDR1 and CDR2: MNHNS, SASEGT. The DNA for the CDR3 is TGTGCCAGCAGTGCCCTACGACAGAGTGAAGCTTTCTTT. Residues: CASSALRQSEAFF.

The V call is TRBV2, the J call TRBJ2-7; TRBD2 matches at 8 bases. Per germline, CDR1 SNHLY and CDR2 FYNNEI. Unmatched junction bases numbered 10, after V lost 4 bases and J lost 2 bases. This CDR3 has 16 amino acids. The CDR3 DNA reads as TGTGCCAGCAGTGTAGGTGCCAGCGGGGGTCCCTACGAGCAGTACTTC. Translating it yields CASSVGASGGPYEQYF.

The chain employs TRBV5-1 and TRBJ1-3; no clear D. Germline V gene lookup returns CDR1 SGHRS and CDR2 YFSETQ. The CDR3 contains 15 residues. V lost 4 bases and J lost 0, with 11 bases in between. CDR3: CASSDGLDSGNTIYF. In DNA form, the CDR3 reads TGCGCCAGCAGCGATGGACTGGACTCTGGAAACACCATATATTTT. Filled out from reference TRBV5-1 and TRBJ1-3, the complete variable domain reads KAGVTQTPRYLIKTRGQQVTLSCSPISGHRSVSWYQQTPGQGLQFLFEYFSETQRNKGNFPGRFSGRQFSNSRSEMNVSTLELGDSALYLCASSDGLDSGNTIYFGEGSWLTVV.

The CDR3 loop is CASSSMTSGGNEQFF. Written as DNA, the CDR3 is TGTGCCAGCAGCTCGATGACTAGCGGGGGAAATGAGCAGTTCTTC. The gene calls are TRBV5-5 and TRBJ2-1; 12 nucleotides match TRBD2. CDR1 is SGHKS and CDR2 is YYEKEE in the germline V gene (reference sequence). Trimming took 3 bases from V and 7 from J; bases not matched to a gene: 5. The CDR3 loop spans 15 amino acids.

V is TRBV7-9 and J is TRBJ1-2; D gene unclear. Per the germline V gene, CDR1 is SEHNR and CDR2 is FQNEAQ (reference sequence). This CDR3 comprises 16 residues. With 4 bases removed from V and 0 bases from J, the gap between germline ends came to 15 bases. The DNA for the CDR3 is TGTGCCAGCAGCTCCCCTTTGGAGGCCCCTAACTATGGCTACACCTTC. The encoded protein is CASSSPLEAPNYGYTF.

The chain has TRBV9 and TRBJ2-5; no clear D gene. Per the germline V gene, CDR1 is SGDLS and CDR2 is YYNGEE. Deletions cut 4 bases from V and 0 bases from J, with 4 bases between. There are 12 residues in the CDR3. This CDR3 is CASSKYQETQYF. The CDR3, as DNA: TGTGCCAGCAGCAAGTACCAAGAGACCCAGTACTTC.

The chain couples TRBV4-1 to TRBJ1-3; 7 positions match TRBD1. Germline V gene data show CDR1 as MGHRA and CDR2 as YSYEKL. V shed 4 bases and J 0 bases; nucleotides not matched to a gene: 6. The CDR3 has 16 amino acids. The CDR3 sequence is CASSLQTGYSGNTIYF. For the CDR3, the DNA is TGCGCCAGCAGCCTCCAGACAGGGTACTCTGGAAACACCATATATTTT.

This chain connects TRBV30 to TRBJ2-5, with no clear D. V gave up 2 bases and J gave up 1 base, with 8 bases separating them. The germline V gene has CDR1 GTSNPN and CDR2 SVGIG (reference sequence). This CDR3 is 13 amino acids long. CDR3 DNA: TGTGCCTGGAGTTTTACAGTCCAAGAGACCCAGTACTTC. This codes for CAWSFTVQETQYF.

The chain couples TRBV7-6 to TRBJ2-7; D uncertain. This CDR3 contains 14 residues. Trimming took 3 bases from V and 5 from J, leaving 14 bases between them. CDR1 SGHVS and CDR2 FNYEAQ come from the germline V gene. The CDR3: CASSFSGSHDEQYF. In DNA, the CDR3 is TGTGCCAGCAGCTTTTCAGGTTCCCACGACGAGCAGTACTTC.

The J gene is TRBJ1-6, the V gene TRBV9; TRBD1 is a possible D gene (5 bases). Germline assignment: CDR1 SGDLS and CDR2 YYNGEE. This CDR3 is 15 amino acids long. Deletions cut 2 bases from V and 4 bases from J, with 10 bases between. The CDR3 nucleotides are TGTGCCAGCAGCGTCAGCGGGGCATATAATTCACCCCTCCACTTT. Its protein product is CASSVSGAYNSPLHF. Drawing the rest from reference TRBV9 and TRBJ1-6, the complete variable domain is DSGVTQTPKHLITATGQRVTLRCSPRSGDLSVYWYQQSLDQGLQFLIQYYNGEERAKGNILERFSAQQFPDLHSELNLSSLELGDSALYFCASSVSGAYNSPLHFGNGTRLTVT.

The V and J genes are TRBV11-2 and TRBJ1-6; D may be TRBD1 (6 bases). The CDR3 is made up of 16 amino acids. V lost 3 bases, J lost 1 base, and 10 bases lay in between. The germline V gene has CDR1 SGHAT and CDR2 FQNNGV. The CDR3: CASSFLGQSYNSPLHF. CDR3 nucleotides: TGTGCCAGCAGCTTCCTCGGACAGTCCTATAATTCACCCCTCCACTTT. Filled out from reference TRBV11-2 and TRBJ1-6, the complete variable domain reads EAGVAQSPRYKIIEKRQSVAFWCNPISGHATLYWYQQILGQGPKLLIQFQNNGVVDDSQLPKDRFSAERLKGVDSTLKIQPAKLEDSAVYLCASSFLGQSYNSPLHFGNGTRLTVT.

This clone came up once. The CDR3 DNA reads TGTGCCAGCAGCTTATTAAGGTCCACCATGGAGCAGTTCTTC. It is translated as CASSLLRSTMEQFF. The chain has TRBV7-9 and TRBJ2-1; D gene unclear. Germline CDR1 SEHNR, CDR2 FQNEAQ (reference sequence). The CDR3 contains 14 residues. V lost 2 bases and J lost 10, with 15 bases in between.

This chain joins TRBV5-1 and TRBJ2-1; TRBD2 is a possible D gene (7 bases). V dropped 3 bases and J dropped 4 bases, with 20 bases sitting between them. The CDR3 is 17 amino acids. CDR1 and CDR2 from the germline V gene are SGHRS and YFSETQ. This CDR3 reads CASSSFLRGGKYNEQFF. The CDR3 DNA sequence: TGCGCCAGCAGCTCATTCTTACGCGGGGGCAAATACAATGAGCAGTTCTTC.

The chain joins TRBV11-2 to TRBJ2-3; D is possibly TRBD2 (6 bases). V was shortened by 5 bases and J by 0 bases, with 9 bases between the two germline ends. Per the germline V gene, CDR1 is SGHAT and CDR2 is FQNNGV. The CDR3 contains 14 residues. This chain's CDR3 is CASSQGLSTDTQYF. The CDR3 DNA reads TGTGCCAGCAGCCAAGGACTAAGCACAGATACGCAGTATTTT.

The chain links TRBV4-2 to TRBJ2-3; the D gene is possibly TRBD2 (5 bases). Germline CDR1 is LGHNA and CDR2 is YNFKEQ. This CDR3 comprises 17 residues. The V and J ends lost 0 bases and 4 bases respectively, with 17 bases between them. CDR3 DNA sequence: TGTGCCAGCAGCCAAGAAAGAGGGCATGTAATCGCAGATACGCAGTATTTT. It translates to CASSQERGHVIADTQYF.

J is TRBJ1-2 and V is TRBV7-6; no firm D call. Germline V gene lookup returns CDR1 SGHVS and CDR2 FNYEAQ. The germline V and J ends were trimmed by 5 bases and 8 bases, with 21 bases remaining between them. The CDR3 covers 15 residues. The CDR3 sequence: CASSPQSGRSGGYTF. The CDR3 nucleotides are TGTGCCAGCAGCCCACAATCGGGCAGGAGCGGGGGCTACACCTTC.

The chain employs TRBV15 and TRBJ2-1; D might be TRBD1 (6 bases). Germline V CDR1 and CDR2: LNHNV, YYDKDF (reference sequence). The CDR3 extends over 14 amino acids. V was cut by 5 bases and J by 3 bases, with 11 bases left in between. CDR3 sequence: CATSLSGDYNEQFF. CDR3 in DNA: TGTGCCACCAGCCTCTCAGGGGACTACAATGAGCAGTTCTTC.

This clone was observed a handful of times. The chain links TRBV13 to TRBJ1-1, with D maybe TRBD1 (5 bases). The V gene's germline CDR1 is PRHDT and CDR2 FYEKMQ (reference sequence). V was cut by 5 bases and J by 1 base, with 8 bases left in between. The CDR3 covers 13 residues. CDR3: CASSPTGNTEAFF. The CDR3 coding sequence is TGTGCCAGCAGCCCCACAGGGAACACTGAAGCTTTCTTT.

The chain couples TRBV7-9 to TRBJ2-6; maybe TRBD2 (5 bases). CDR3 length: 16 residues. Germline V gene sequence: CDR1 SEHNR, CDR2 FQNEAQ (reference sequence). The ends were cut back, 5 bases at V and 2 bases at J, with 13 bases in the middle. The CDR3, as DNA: TGTGCCAGCAGCCGAAGGGCGGAGGCTGGGGCCAACGTCCTGACTTTC. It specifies CASSRRAEAGANVLTF.

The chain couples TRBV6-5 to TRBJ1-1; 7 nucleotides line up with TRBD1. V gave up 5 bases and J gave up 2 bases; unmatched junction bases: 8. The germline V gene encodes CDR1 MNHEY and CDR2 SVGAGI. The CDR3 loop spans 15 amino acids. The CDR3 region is CASSPETGPNTEAFF. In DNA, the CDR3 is TGTGCCAGCAGTCCCGAGACAGGGCCTAACACTGAAGCTTTCTTT.

CDR3 DNA sequence: TGTGCCAGCCGAAGGGGGCCTAACTATGGCTACACCTTC. It translates to CASRRGPNYGYTF. The rearrangement joins TRBV5-8 to TRBJ1-2, with 7 nucleotides matching TRBD1. The CDR3 is made up of 13 amino acids. CDR1 and CDR2 from the germline V gene are SGHTS and YDEGEE. V gave up 7 bases and J gave up 0 bases; unmatched junction bases: 3.

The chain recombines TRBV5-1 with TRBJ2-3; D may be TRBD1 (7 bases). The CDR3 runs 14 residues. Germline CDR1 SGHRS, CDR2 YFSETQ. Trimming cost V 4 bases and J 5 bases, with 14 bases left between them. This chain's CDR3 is CASSGSQGGDTQYF. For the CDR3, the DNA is TGCGCCAGCAGCGGTTCGCAGGGGGGAGATACGCAGTATTTT.

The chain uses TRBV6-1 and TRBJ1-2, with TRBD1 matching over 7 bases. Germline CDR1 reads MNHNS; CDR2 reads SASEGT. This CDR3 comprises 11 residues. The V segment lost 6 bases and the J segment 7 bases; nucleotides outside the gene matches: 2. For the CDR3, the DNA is TGTGCCAGCAGCCAGGGGGGTGGCTACACCTTC. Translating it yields CASSQGGGYTF.